This T cell receptor beta chain was captured in a study of cytomegalovirus exposure and HLA in healthy donors. General study findings and limits: Researchers reported that three CMV-associated chains were confirmed in vitro as CMV antigen-specific.

Sequencing used immunoSEQ multiplex PCR; TCRdb keeps in-frame clones, though not all of them. The table shows under 250,000 clones, with just over 90% occurring only once. CDR3 length: 13 amino acids. CDR1 and CDR2 from the germline V gene are LNHNV and YYDKDF (reference sequence). The V gene lost 6 bases and the J gene lost 8 bases, with 16 bases spanning the gap. With respect to this clone: The antigen is undetermined.

From the roughly 120-subject validation cohort, which was separate from the roughly 670-subject first cohort, the donors were drawn. The sequence was obtained from a woman aged 18-29 years in good health and CMV-seronegative. Input material: PBMCs. This chain joins TRBV15 and TRBJ1-2; perhaps TRBD1 as D (6 bases). The CDR3, as DNA: TGTGCCACCAGGGGCGGGGGCAAGATAGGCTACACCTTC. Translation gives CATRGGGKIGYTF.